This T cell receptor (beta chain) came from a study of early stage breast cancer tumors. Study-level background: The ER+/PR+/HER2- tumors included roughly eight ductal and a few lobular carcinomas. Study outcomes and limitations: Commonly generated sequences made up most enriched TCRB sequences shared between patients. Bulk DNA sequencing of unsorted cells missed chain pairing and markers. Comparing each tissue with blood distinguished tumor from normal in most of the 16 patients.

Produced via immunoSEQ multiplex PCR; TCRdb's table is partial and in-frame only. The data hold over 25,000 clones, with approximately 72% observed a single time. The CDR3 has 17 amino acids. Trimming at V came to 2 bases and at J to 6 bases, leaving 14 bases not matched to a gene. In germline, CDR1 is LNHNV, CDR2 YYDKDF (reference sequence). The table lists this clone with a count of one. The antigen remains unidentified. The chain links TRBV15 to TRBJ1-2, with TRBD1 matching over 8 bases. This TCR was sampled from a person in their fifties with breast cancer. The sample comprised blood. This chain's CDR3 is CATSRQQDRARRDGYTF. For the CDR3, the DNA is TGTGCCACCAGCAGACAACAGGACAGGGCGCGGAGGGATGGCTACACCTTC.